The next 26 T cell receptor beta chains were all read from a single sample in a study of T-cell reconstitution after alpha-beta-depleted transplantation in children. Unique molecular identifiers were incorporated when the TCRbeta library was constructed. TCRdb re-derived calls from the PCR reads in MiXCR, one entry per CDR3 protein. The repertoire holds 500,000 or so distinct CDR3 sequences, with approximately 10% as singletons. The specimen was PBMCs, mostly from graft donor cells, collected 180 days after TCRalphabeta/CD19-depleted stem cell transplant. The receptors originated from a female patient aged 2 to 10 who had a stem cell transplant for aplastic anemia, so the T cells may come from the graft donor.

This rearrangement joins TRBV9 to TRBJ2-3, with 13 bases matching TRBD2. Looked up from germline, CDR1 is SGDLS and CDR2 is YYNGEE. V trimming: 2 bases; J trimming: 2 bases; junction bases outside the gene matches: 8. The CDR3 is made up of 18 amino acids. CDR3 sequence reads: CASSVVGLAGEITDTQYF. The CDR3 DNA sequence: TGTGCCAGCAGCGTCGTAGGACTAGCGGGAGAGATCACAGATACGCAGTATTTT.

This clonotype was picked up a small number of times. The gene calls are TRBV5-1 and TRBJ2-5; TRBD2 aligns across 9 bases. CDR1 SGHRS and CDR2 YFSETQ come from the germline V gene. V lost 4 bases and J lost 1; bases outside the gene matches: 8. CDR3 size: 16 residues. The CDR3 protein is CASSPRLAVLQETQYF. CDR3 in DNA: TGCGCCAGCAGCCCCCGACTAGCGGTCCTCCAAGAGACCCAGTACTTC.

V and J are TRBV4-3 and TRBJ1-5; no clear D. The germline V gene encodes CDR1 LGHNA and CDR2 YSLEER. The CDR3 runs 13 residues. V dropped 0 bases and J dropped 8 bases, with 8 bases sitting between them. CDR3 residues: CASSQEGGEPQHF. The CDR3 DNA follows: TGCGCCAGCAGCCAAGAGGGCGGGGAGCCCCAGCATTTT.

The V and J genes are TRBV4-3 and TRBJ2-3, with D unresolved. Between the trimmed V and J ends, which lost 0 bases and 9 bases, there was a span of 13 bases. The CDR3 length is 14 residues. Germline-derived CDR1 and CDR2 are LGHNA and YSLEER. CDR3: CASSQDVVDGTQYF. Here the CDR3 DNA reads TGCGCCAGCAGCCAAGATGTTGTCGACGGAACGCAGTATTTT.

The genes are TRBV19 and TRBJ2-1, with D hard to call. The CDR3 contains 16 residues. Germline CDR1 reads LNHDA; CDR2 reads SQIVND (reference sequence). V lost 3 bases and J 2 bases, leaving 14 bases between the germline ends. The CDR3 protein is CASSIVLRETYNEQFF. CDR3 DNA sequence: TGTGCCAGTAGTATTGTTTTAAGGGAAACCTACAATGAGCAGTTCTTC.

V gene TRBV5-1 combines with J gene TRBJ1-1; D may be TRBD1 (5 bases). V lost 2 bases and J lost 1, with 12 bases in between. This CDR3 is 15 amino acids long. Germline CDR1 and CDR2: SGHRS and YFSETQ. The CDR3 DNA reads TGCGCCAGCAGCTTTTTTACGGGGACGAACACTGAAGCTTTCTTT. Translated, it gives CASSFFTGTNTEAFF.

The V and J genes are TRBV9 and TRBJ2-1; D is ambiguous. The CDR3 is 14 residues long. CDR1 is SGDLS and CDR2 is YYNGEE in the germline V gene. The V end lost 2 bases, the J end lost 7 bases, and 13 bases lay between the germline ends. The CDR3 nucleotides read TGTGCCAGCAGCGTTCTACCTCTGGCTAATGAGCAGTTCTTC. Residues: CASSVLPLANEQFF.

This clonotype was seen many times. CDR3 nucleotide sequence: TGCAGCACCCGACAGGGGGCCTACCAAGAGACCCAGTACTTC. As protein: CSTRQGAYQETQYF. This chain links TRBV29-1 with TRBJ2-5; 10 bases map to TRBD1. The CDR3 consists of 14 residues. The J segment lost 0 bases and the V segment lost 8 bases, leaving 6 bases of the junction unmatched. Germline CDR1 reads SQVTM; CDR2 reads ANQGSEA.

This clonotype was counted a few times. The chain carries TRBV7-9 and TRBJ2-7; 8 bases are shared with TRBD2. V dropped 2 bases and J dropped 1; count of bases not matched to a gene: 7. Germline lookup yields CDR1 SEHNR and CDR2 FQNEAQ (reference sequence). This CDR3 has 16 residues. The DNA for the CDR3 is TGTGCCAGCAGCTTACCCCGGACTAGCAGGTCCTACGAGCAGTACTTC. Amino acid sequence: CASSLPRTSRSYEQYF.

This clonotype was detected a few times. V usage is TRBV5-1 and J usage is TRBJ1-2; 7 positions match TRBD1. Germline lookup yields CDR1 SGHRS and CDR2 YFSETQ. The CDR3 runs 16 residues. Trimming removed 0 bases from V and 3 bases from J; junction bases left unmatched: 8. The CDR3 coding sequence is TGCGCCAGCAGCTTGGGGACAGGAGCCTACGACTATGGCTACACCTTC. As protein: CASSLGTGAYDYGYTF.

This clonotype appeared once. The rearrangement uses TRBV2 and TRBJ2-1, with a tentative D call TRBD2 (6 bases). This CDR3 is 14 amino acids long. Looked up from germline, CDR1 is SNHLY and CDR2 is FYNNEI. Between the trimmed V and J ends, which lost 2 bases and 11 bases, there was a span of 16 bases. Written as DNA, the CDR3 is TGTGCCAGCAGTGAAAGCGGGTCGCGCCGCAAGCAGTTCTTC. It specifies CASSESGSRRKQFF. Looking up the rest from reference TRBV2 and TRBJ2-1 gives the full variable domain: EPEVTQTPSHQVTQMGQEVILRCVPISNHLYFYWYRQILGQKVEFLVSFYNNEISEKSEIFDDQFSVERPDGSNFTLKIRSTKLEDSAMYFCASSESGSRRKQFFGPGTRLTVL.

The chain has TRBV12-3 or TRBV12-4 and TRBJ2-1; either TRBD1 or TRBD2 may supply D (6 bases each). V was cut by 7 bases and J by 7 bases, with 23 bases left in between. This CDR3 comprises 16 residues. The CDR3 here is CASTFTGADVDNEQFF. The CDR3, as DNA: TGTGCCAGCACCTTCACGGGGGCGGACGTGGATAATGAGCAGTTCTTC.

The chain links TRBV28 to TRBJ2-7; TRBD2 matches 7 bases. CDR1 is MDHEN, CDR2 SYDVKM, per germline. This CDR3 spans 16 amino acids. The junction had 14 bases not matched to a gene; V was cut back by 6 bases and J by 3 bases. The CDR3 here is CASREGTNINLYEQYF. The CDR3 DNA reads TGTGCCAGCAGGGAGGGGACTAACATTAACCTCTACGAGCAGTACTTC.

This clonotype was seen more than once but under ten times. V gene TRBV6-5 combines with J gene TRBJ2-7; 7 bases align to TRBD1. Germline V gene data show CDR1 as MNHEY and CDR2 as SVGAGI. This CDR3 region has 20 residues. V trimming: 6 bases; J trimming: 0 bases; junction bases outside the gene matches: 23. CDR3 amino acids: CASSRISKAQGTRFSYEQYF. CDR3 in DNA: TGTGCCAGCAGCCGTATTAGTAAGGCACAGGGGACAAGGTTCTCCTACGAGCAGTACTTC.

The gene calls are TRBV6-2 or TRBV6-3 and TRBJ1-2; TRBD1 might be the D (5 bases). This CDR3 has 15 residues. Germline V lookup: CDR1 MNHEY, CDR2 SVGEGT. With 1 base removed from V and 4 bases from J, the gap between germline ends came to 13 bases. This CDR3 is CASSYYGQSPYGYTF. CDR3 nucleotides: TGTGCCAGCAGTTACTATGGACAAAGTCCCTATGGCTACACCTTC.

Only a few counts were recorded for this clonotype. This rearrangement joins TRBV9 to TRBJ1-2; D ambiguous. Germline V gene lookup returns CDR1 SGDLS and CDR2 YYNGEE. CDR3 length: 14 amino acids. V was pared by 0 bases and J by 4 bases, with 10 bases between. CDR3 loop: CASSVELGGYGYTF. Here the CDR3 DNA reads TGTGCCAGCAGCGTAGAACTAGGCGGCTATGGCTACACCTTC.

This clonotype was seen many times. The chain combines TRBV27 with TRBJ1-2; the D gene is possibly TRBD1 (5 bases). Germline assignment: CDR1 MNHEY and CDR2 SMNVEV (reference sequence). The germline V and J ends were trimmed by 6 bases and 7 bases, with 15 bases remaining between them. The length of the CDR3 is 13 residues. CDR3 residues: CASRGPGLGGYTF. Written as DNA, the CDR3 is TGTGCCAGCAGAGGCCCAGGGCTGGGTGGCTACACCTTC.

This clonotype was found a few times. The chain joins TRBV29-1 to TRBJ1-2; D not certain. The ends were cut back, 4 bases at V and 1 base at J, with 13 bases in the middle. Germline CDR1 is SQVTM and CDR2 is ANQGSEA. CDR3 length: 14 residues. In DNA, the CDR3 is TGCAGCGTTGGATCGCAGCTTTTTAACTATGGCTACACCTTC. Amino acids: CSVGSQLFNYGYTF.

The CDR3 here is CASSQDRSWAHGYTF. As DNA, the CDR3 is TGTGCCAGCAGCCAAGATCGTTCTTGGGCCCATGGCTACACCTTC. This chain links TRBV4-2 with TRBJ1-2, with unresolved D. Trimming pared 0 bases from V and 6 bases from J, leaving 14 bases between. CDR1 and CDR2 from the germline V gene are LGHNA and YNFKEQ. The CDR3 covers 15 residues.

This clonotype was seen more than once but under ten times. The chain links TRBV13 to TRBJ1-2; 8 nucleotides line up with TRBD1. This CDR3 is 15 amino acids long. Germline V gives CDR1 PRHDT, CDR2 FYEKMQ (reference sequence). V lost 5 bases and J lost 5; bases outside the gene matches: 10. CDR3 in amino acids: CASSPALRQGYGYTF. CDR3 bases: TGTGCCAGCAGCCCCGCTCTTCGACAGGGGTATGGCTACACCTTC.

The genes are TRBV28 and TRBJ2-2; TRBD1 is a possible D gene (5 bases). The CDR3 sequence is 14 residues long. Deletions cut 8 bases from V and 6 bases from J, with 16 bases between. The V gene's germline CDR1 is MDHEN and CDR2 SYDVKM. CDR3 region: CASASSGRAGELFF. The CDR3, as DNA: TGTGCCAGCGCCTCAAGTGGCAGGGCCGGGGAGCTGTTTTTT.

The V call is TRBV18, the J call TRBJ2-1; 12 bases are shared with TRBD2. Trimming removed 4 bases from V and 6 bases from J; junction bases left unmatched: 4. Per germline, CDR1 KGHSH and CDR2 LQKENI. The CDR3 length is 15 residues. The DNA of the CDR3 is TGTGCCAGCTCACACCTGGGACTAGCGGGCAATGAGCAGTTCTTC. Translating gives CASSHLGLAGNEQFF.

V usage is TRBV29-1 and J usage is TRBJ2-7; 7 positions match TRBD2. CDR1 is SQVTM and CDR2 is ANQGSEA in the germline V gene. The CDR3 loop spans 14 amino acids. J lost 2 bases, V lost 4 bases, and 8 bases had no gene match. The CDR3 nucleotides read TGCAGCGTTGGGCGGGGAGGGTCAACCTACGAGCAGTACTTC. This codes for CSVGRGGSTYEQYF.

This clonotype was detected a few times. V usage is TRBV6-2 or TRBV6-3 and J usage is TRBJ1-5, with 7 bases aligning to TRBD1. This CDR3 has 17 residues. V was pared by 8 bases and J by 0 bases, with 13 bases of the junction left unmatched. Germline V CDR1 and CDR2: MNHEY, SVGEGT. The CDR3 region has the DNA TGTGCCAGCGCCCCCCGGGACAGTAAATATAGCAATCAGCCCCAGCATTTT. This gives the protein CASAPRDSKYSNQPQHF.

This clonotype came up many times. The CDR3 here is CASRAVYNEQFF. DNA for the CDR3: TGTGCCAGCAGAGCGGTTTACAATGAGCAGTTCTTC. The rearrangement joins TRBV5-5 to TRBJ2-1, with D maybe TRBD2 (5 bases). The V gene's germline CDR1 is SGHKS and CDR2 YYEKEE (reference sequence). The V gene lost 5 bases and the J gene lost 4 bases, with 7 bases spanning the gap. The CDR3 is made up of 12 amino acids.

This clonotype showed up just a few times. The chain links TRBV7-2 to TRBJ2-1, with 12 bases identical to TRBD1. CDR3 length equals 15 residues. In germline, CDR1 is SGHTA, CDR2 FQGNSA. With 1 base clipped from V and 12 bases from J, the junction kept 7 bases outside the gene matches. CDR3 protein: CASSLGDRGLAVQFF. The CDR3 nucleotides read TGTGCCAGCAGCTTAGGGGACAGGGGGCTTGCAGTGCAGTTCTTC.